These T cell receptor beta chains were read from a single sample in a study of control samples from healthy donors and cancer patients. The repertoire was sequenced with immunoSEQ multiplex PCR; TCRdb's copy has only in-frame clones and lacks some. This table has 75,000 to 95,000 clones, less than 95% appearing once. Sequenced input: blood. All receptors come from a woman between 18 and 29 years old in good health. CDR3s include the opening cysteine and the closing phenylalanine or tryptophan. The D gene is left open where the match is weak. Some rows mark clone size as missing; the rest say once, few, many or name a class of expanded clone.

clone_size	v_call	j_call	d_call	cdr3_nt	cdr3_aa
once	TRBV24-1	TRBJ2-1	TRBD2	TGTGCCACCAGCCAGACTAGCGGGGGGGCTCACAATGAGCAGTTCTTC	CATSQTSGGAHNEQFF
.	TRBV5-4	TRBJ2-3	.	TGTGCCAGCAGCAGCCCAGATACGCAGTATTTT	CASSSPDTQYF
few	TRBV7-2	TRBJ1-5	.	TGTGCCAGCAGCCCCGACCCGGACCCTGGACGGCCCCAGCATTTT	CASSPDPDPGRPQHF
.	TRBV9	TRBJ1-2	.	TGTGCCAGCAGTTCTATCGACAGTGGGGGCTACACCTTC	CASSSIDSGGYTF
.	TRBV7-8	TRBJ1-1	.	TGTGCCAGCAGCTTAACCTTCCTCCGGACAGTAGACACTGAAGCTTTCTTT	CASSLTFLRTVDTEAFF
.	TRBV12-3/TRBV12-4	TRBJ2-1	.	TGTGCCAGCAGTTCCGGACGACGGGTGGAGTTCTTC	CASSSGRRVEFF
.	TRBV7-2	TRBJ1-1	.	TGTGCCAGCAGCTTGTTGGGAACCACAGGCGGAGCTTTCTTT	CASSLLGTTGGAFF
.	TRBV18	TRBJ1-5	.	TGTGCCAGCTCACCCCCCGGGGGGCGGACTAATCAGCCCCAGCATTTT	CASSPPGGRTNQPQHF
.	TRBV6-9	TRBJ1-6	.	TGTGCCAGCAGTTATTCTGACTGCATCCCGAACCATTCACCCCTCCACTTT	CASSYSDCIPNHSPLHF
.	TRBV6-4	TRBJ2-7	.	TGTGCCAGCAGCGAACAGGCCTACGAGCAGTACTTC	CASSEQAYEQYF
.	TRBV5-4	TRBJ2-5	.	TGTGCCAGCACCGCAGGGGGGCGGGTCCAAGAGACCCAGTACTTC	CASTAGGRVQETQYF
.	TRBV5-4	TRBJ2-3	TRBD2	TGTGCCAGCAGCACCGGGACTAGAGATACGCAGTATTTT	CASSTGTRDTQYF
once	TRBV4-1	TRBJ1-5	.	TGCGCCAGCAGCCAAGGGACGTTAAATCAGCCCCAGCATTTT	CASSQGTLNQPQHF
.	TRBV5-5	TRBJ1-2	TRBD1	TGTGCCAGCAGCTTGGCCGAGGGGGCTCGCTACACCTTC	CASSLAEGARYTF
.	TRBV5-4	TRBJ2-5	.	TGTGCCAGCGGAGGACCCGGGGGGCGCCGAGAGACCCAGTACTTC	CASGGPGGRRETQYF
.	TRBV5-6	TRBJ1-1	.	TGTGCCAGCGGAATACCGGGGGGCCTGGACACTGAAGCTTTCTTT	CASGIPGGLDTEAFF
.	TRBV28	TRBJ2-7	.	TGTGCCAGCAGTCCCACGGCCATCTACGAGCAGTACTTC	CASSPTAIYEQYF
.	TRBV19	TRBJ2-6	.	TGTGCCAGTAGTCTAGTCCCTGGGGCCAACGTCCTGACTTTC	CASSLVPGANVLTF
.	TRBV20-1	TRBJ1-1	.	TGCAGTGCTAGTGAGTTGCAGGGCAGGACTGAAGCTTTCTTT	CSASELQGRTEAFF
.	TRBV5-1	TRBJ1-3	.	TGCGCCAGCAGCTTGACCAGCGGTTTCTCTGGAAACACCATATATTTT	CASSLTSGFSGNTIYF
.	TRBV6-6	TRBJ1-1	.	TGTGCCGCCGCTCGGTTGAACACTGAAGCTTTCTTT	CAAARLNTEAFF
.	TRBV7-2	TRBJ2-1	.	TGTGCCAGCAGCTTTATCGAGTTCTTC	CASSFIEFF
.	TRBV6-5	TRBJ1-2	.	TGTGCCAGCAGTTACGGTTCAGTTTCCGGCTACACCTTC	CASSYGSVSGYTF
once	TRBV6-5	TRBJ1-2	TRBD1	TGTGCCAGCATCCCGGGACAGGGCTATGGCTACACCTTC	CASIPGQGYGYTF
.	TRBV3-1/TRBV3-2	TRBJ1-4	.	TGTGCCAGCAGCCAAGATCAGGTCGCTAATGAAAAACTGTTTTTT	CASSQDQVANEKLFF
.	TRBV18	TRBJ2-1	TRBD1	TGTGCCAGCTCACCGCAGACAGGGGGCAACAATGAGCAGTTCTTC	CASSPQTGGNNEQFF
.	TRBV5-1	TRBJ1-3	.	TGCGCCAGCAGCTTACTTCCAGGGCCGAGCTCTGGAAACACCATATATTTT	CASSLLPGPSSGNTIYF
.	TRBV19	TRBJ1-2	TRBD1	TGTGCCAGTAGTCCGGACAGGGCGGTTAACTATGGCTACACCTTC	CASSPDRAVNYGYTF
.	TRBV15	TRBJ1-3	.	TGTGCCACCAGCAGAGACAGAAATGGAAACACCATATATTTT	CATSRDRNGNTIYF
.	TRBV20-1	TRBJ1-1	TRBD1	TGCAGTGCTAGTACGTTCCAGGGGGCTATGAACACTGAAGCTTTCTTT	CSASTFQGAMNTEAFF
.	TRBV27	TRBJ2-7	TRBD1	TGTGCCAGCAGTCCCGGGACAGGGGTCTCCTACGAGCAGTACTTC	CASSPGTGVSYEQYF
.	TRBV12-5	TRBJ2-1	TRBD2	TGTGCTAGTGGCCCCTCTAACCTAGCGGGGGGGCTATACAGTGAGCAGTTCTTC	CASGPSNLAGGLYSEQFF
.	TRBV20-1	TRBJ2-3	.	TGCAGTGCTAGTCTCGCGGGGTGTCGGTCAGATACGCAGTATTTT	CSASLAGCRSDTQYF
once	TRBV6-6	TRBJ1-1	.	TGTGCCAGCAGTTCCGGTAGACCCACTGAAGCTTTCTTT	CASSSGRPTEAFF
.	TRBV7-2	TRBJ2-1	.	TGTGCCAGCAGCTTAGCGGATGAGCAGTTCTTC	CASSLADEQFF
.	TRBV4-1	TRBJ1-2	TRBD1	TGCGCCAGCAGCCGCGGACAGGGGGATCGGTACTATGGCTACACCTTC	CASSRGQGDRYYGYTF
.	TRBV6-5	TRBJ1-1	.	TGTGCCAGCAGTTACTCCCCTAGGACTGAAGCTTTCTTT	CASSYSPRTEAFF
.	TRBV24-1	TRBJ1-2	.	TGTGCCACCAGTGATGAAAAGAACTATGGCTACACCTTC	CATSDEKNYGYTF
.	TRBV6-1	TRBJ1-1	.	TGTGCCAGCAGTGAAGATGTGTTTGGGGAGAGAATGAACACTGAAGCTTTCTTT	CASSEDVFGERMNTEAFF
.	TRBV18	TRBJ2-2	TRBD1	TGTGCCAGCTCACCTGACAGGGGGCTCGGCGGGGAGCTGTTTTTT	CASSPDRGLGGELFF
.	TRBV27	TRBJ2-5	.	TGTGCCAGCAGCCGCCGGGACTCACAAGAGACCCAGTACTTC	CASSRRDSQETQYF
.	TRBV6-5	TRBJ1-4	TRBD1	TGTGCCAGCAGGAAAACGGGGACAGGGTATGAAAAACTGTTTTTT	CASRKTGTGYEKLFF
.	TRBV21-1	TRBJ1-4	.	TGTGCCGACGGCGGGGGGTTCGGAGATGAAAAACTGTTTTTT	CADGGGFGDEKLFF
.	TRBV9	TRBJ1-1	.	TGTGCCAGCGGATCCGGGGCCCTAGAATCTCCCTCGATGAACACTGAAGCTTTCTTT	CASGSGALESPSMNTEAFF
once	TRBV29-1	TRBJ2-5	.	TGCAGCGCCGAACGGGGGGCGGAGACCCAGTACTTC	CSAERGAETQYF